This T cell receptor (beta chain) came from a study of T cells after yellow fever vaccination. Study-level information: Preparation of the low-cell-number fractions used SMART-Seq v4 Ultra Low Input.

Remarks on this clonotype: Antigen: not known.

TCRdb re-called the 5' RACE reads through MiXCR, storing one row per CDR3 protein. Of some 300,000 distinct CDR3 sequences in the sample, 8.5% to 10% were seen once. The CDR3 totals 13 residues. The V segment lost 5 bases and the J segment 6 bases; nucleotides outside the gene matches: 7. CDR1 SGHVS and CDR2 FQNEAQ come from the germline V gene. Study observations and caveats: Some clonotypes were seen in both the CD4 and the CD8 compartments. These made up a small share and likely arose from convergent recombination. From the bulk population, abundant clonotypes could contaminate and appear within FACS-sorted repertoires. Reappearance after the booster was seen for most primary-vaccination clones, at around 95% CD4 and 75% to 90% CD8.

This receptor was identified in a man aged 18 to 29 who received the YFV17D yellow fever vaccine. Source: CD4+ T cells sorted from PBMCs, taken 5 days after the yellow fever booster vaccination. This chain connects TRBV7-8 to TRBJ2-7, with TRBD1 matching 7 bases. CDR3 protein: CASSKGQPTEQYV. The DNA of the CDR3 is TGTGCCAGCAGCAAGGGACAGCCTACCGAGCAGTACGTC.